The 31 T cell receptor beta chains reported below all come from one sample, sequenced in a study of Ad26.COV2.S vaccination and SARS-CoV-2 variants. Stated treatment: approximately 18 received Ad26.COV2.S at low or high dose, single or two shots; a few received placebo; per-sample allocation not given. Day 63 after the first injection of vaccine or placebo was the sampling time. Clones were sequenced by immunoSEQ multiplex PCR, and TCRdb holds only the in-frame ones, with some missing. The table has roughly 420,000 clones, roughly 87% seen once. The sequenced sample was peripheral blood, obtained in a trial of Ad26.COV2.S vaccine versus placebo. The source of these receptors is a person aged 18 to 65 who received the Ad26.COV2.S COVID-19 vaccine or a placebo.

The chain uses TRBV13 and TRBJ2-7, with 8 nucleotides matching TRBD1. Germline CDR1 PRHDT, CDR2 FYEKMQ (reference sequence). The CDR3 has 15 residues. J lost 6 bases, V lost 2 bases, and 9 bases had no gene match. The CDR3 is CASSLMVTGVGEQYF. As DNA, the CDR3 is TGTGCCAGCAGCTTAATGGTGACAGGGGTAGGCGAGCAGTACTTC.

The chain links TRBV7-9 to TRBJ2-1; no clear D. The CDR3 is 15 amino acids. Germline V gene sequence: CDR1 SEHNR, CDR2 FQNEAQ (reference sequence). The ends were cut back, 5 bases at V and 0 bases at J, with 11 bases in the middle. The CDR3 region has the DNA TGTGCCAGCAGCCGCGACCCGGGCTCCTACAATGAGCAGTTCTTC. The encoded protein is CASSRDPGSYNEQFF.

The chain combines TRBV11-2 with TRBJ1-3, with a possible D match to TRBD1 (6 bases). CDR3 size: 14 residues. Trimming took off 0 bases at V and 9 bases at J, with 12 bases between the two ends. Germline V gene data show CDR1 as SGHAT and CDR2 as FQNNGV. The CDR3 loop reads CASSLDLRGLTIYF. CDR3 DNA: TGTGCCAGCAGCTTAGATCTTCGGGGGCTCACCATATATTTT.

The CDR3 loop reads CSVEDRSGGFGEQYF. The CDR3, as DNA: TGCAGCGTTGAAGATCGGAGCGGGGGGTTCGGAGAGCAGTACTTC. This chain connects TRBV29-1 to TRBJ2-7, with 9 bases identical to TRBD2. With 0 bases clipped from V and 7 bases from J, the junction kept 10 bases outside the gene matches. The CDR3 runs 15 residues. The germline gives CDR1 SQVTM, CDR2 ANQGSEA.

Here the CDR3 reads CASSGTSSRTDTQYF. CDR3 sequence (DNA): TGTGCCAGCAGCGGGACTAGCAGTAGGACAGATACGCAGTATTTT. This chain uses TRBV27 with TRBJ2-3; TRBD2 aligns across 9 bases. The CDR3 is 15 amino acids. CDR1 and CDR2 (germline): MNHEY, SMNVEV (reference sequence). J was trimmed by 3 bases and V by 6 bases; bases with no gene match: 7.

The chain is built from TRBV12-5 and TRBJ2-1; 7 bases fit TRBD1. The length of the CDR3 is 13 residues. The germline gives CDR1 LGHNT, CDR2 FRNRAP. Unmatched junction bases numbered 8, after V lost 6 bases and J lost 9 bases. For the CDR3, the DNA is TGTGCTAGTGGCACTCCAAACAGGGGTGAGCAGTTCTTC. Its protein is CASGTPNRGEQFF.

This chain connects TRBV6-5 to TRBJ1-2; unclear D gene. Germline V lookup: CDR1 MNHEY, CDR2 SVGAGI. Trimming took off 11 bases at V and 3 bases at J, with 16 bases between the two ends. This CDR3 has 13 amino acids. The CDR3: CAVLDPWDYGYTF. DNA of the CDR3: TGTGCCGTCTTAGACCCCTGGGACTATGGCTACACCTTC.

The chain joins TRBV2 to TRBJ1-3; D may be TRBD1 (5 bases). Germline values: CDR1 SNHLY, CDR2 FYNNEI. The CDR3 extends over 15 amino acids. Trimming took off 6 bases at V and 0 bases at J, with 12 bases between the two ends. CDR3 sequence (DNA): TGTGCCAGCAGACGAGGGGAGTTCTCTGGAAACACCATATATTTT. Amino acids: CASRRGEFSGNTIYF.

In nucleotides, the CDR3 is TGTGCCAGCAGCTTAGCAGGGCATGGCTACACCTTC. Translating gives CASSLAGHGYTF. The chain links TRBV7-9 to TRBJ1-2; unclear D gene. Germline V gene data show CDR1 as SEHNR and CDR2 as FQNEAQ (reference sequence). This CDR3 is 12 amino acids long. Trimming pared 0 bases from V and 6 bases from J, leaving 5 bases between.

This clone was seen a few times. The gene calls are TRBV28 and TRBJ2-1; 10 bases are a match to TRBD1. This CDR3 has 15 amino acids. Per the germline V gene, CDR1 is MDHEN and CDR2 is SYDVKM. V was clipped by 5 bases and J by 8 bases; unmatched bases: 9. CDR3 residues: CASSPLGTGVYEQFF. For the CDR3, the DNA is TGTGCCAGCAGTCCGCTCGGGACAGGGGTCTATGAGCAGTTCTTC.

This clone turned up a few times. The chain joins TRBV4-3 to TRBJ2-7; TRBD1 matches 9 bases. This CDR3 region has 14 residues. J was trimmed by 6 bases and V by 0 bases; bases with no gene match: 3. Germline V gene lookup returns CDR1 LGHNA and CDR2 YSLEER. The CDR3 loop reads CASSQDLDRGEQYV. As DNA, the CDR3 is TGCGCCAGCAGCCAAGATTTGGACAGGGGCGAGCAGTACGTC.

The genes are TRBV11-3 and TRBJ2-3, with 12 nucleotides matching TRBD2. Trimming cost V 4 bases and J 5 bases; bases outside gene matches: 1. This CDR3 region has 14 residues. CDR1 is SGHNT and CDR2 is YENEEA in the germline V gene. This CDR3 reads CASSSSGREDTQYF. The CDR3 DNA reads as TGTGCCAGCAGCTCTAGCGGGAGGGAAGATACGCAGTATTTT.

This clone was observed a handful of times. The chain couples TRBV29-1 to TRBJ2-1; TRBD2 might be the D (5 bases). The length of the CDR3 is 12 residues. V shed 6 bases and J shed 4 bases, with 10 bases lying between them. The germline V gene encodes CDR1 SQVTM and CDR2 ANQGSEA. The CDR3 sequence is CSVGSGYNEQFF. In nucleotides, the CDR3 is TGCAGCGTCGGTTCGGGGTACAATGAGCAGTTCTTC.

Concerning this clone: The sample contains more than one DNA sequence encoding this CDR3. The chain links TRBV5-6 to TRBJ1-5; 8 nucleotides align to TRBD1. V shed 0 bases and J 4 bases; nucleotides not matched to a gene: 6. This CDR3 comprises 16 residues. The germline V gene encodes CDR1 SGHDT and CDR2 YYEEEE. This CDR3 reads CASSLGAGGGNQPQHF. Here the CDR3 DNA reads TGTGCCAGCAGCTTGGGTGCAGGGGGCGGGAATCAGCCCCAGCATTTT.

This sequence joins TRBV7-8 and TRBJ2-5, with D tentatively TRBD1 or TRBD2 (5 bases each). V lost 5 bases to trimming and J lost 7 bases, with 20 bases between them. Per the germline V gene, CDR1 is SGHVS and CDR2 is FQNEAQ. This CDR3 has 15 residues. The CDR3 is CASSRGAGPSGTQYF. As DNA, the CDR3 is TGTGCCAGCAGCCGAGGGGCCGGGCCTTCGGGGACCCAGTACTTC.

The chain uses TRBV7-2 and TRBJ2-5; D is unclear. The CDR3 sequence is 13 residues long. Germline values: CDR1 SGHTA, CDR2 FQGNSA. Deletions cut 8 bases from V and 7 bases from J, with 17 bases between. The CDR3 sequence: CASSTVGPSTQYF. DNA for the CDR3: TGTGCCAGCTCAACAGTTGGGCCGTCGACCCAGTACTTC.

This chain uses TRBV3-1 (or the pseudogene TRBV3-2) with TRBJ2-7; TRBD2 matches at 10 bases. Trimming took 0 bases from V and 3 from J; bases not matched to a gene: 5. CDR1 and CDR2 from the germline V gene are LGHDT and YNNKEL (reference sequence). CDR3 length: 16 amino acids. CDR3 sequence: CASSQELAGVSYEQYF. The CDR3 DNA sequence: TGTGCCAGCAGCCAAGAGCTAGCGGGGGTTAGCTACGAGCAGTACTTC.

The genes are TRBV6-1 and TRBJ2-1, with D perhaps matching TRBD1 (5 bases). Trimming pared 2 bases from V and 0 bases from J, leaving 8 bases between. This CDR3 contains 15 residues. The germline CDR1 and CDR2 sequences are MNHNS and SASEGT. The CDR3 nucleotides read TGTGCCAGCAGTGAAAGGGGCAGCTCCTACAATGAGCAGTTCTTC. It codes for CASSERGSSYNEQFF.

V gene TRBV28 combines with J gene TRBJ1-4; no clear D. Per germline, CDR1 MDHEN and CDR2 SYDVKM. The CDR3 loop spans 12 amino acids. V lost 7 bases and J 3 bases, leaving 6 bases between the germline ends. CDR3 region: CASNLANEKLFF. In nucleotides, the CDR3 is TGTGCCAGCAACCTAGCTAATGAAAAACTGTTTTTT.

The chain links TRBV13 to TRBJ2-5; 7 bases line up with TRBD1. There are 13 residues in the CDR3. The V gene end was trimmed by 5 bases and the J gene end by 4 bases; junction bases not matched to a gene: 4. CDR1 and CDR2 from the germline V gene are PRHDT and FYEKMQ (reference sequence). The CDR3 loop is CASSTRQGETQYF. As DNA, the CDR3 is TGTGCCAGCAGCACGAGACAGGGAGAGACCCAGTACTTC.

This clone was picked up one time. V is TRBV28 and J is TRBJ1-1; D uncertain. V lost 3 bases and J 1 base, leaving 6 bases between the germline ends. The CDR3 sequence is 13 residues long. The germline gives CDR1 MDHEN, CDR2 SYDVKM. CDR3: CASSFGWNTEAFF. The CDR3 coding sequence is TGTGCCAGCAGTTTCGGGTGGAACACTGAAGCTTTCTTT.

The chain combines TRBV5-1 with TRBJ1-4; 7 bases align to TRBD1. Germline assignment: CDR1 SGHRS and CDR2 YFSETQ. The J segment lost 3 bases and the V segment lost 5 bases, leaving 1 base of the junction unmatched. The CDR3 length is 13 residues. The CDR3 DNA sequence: TGCGCCAGCAGGGGACAGTCTAATGAAAAACTGTTTTTT. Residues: CASRGQSNEKLFF.

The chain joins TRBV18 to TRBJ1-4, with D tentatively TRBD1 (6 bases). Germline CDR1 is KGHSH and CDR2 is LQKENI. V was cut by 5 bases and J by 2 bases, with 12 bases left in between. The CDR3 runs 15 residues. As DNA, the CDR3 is TGTGCCAGCTCAGCCAGGGGCAATACTAATGAAAAACTGTTTTTT. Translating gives CASSARGNTNEKLFF.

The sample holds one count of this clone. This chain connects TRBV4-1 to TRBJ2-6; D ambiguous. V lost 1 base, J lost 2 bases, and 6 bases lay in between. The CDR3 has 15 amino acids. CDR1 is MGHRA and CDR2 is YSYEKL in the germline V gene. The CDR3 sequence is CASSQGSPGANVLTF. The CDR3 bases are TGCGCCAGCAGCCAAGGGTCTCCTGGGGCCAACGTCCTGACTTTC.

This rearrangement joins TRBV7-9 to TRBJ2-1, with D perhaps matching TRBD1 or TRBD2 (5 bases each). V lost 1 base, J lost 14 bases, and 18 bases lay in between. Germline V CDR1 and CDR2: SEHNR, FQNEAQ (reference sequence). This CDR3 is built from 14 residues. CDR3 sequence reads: CASSLDGASFSKFF. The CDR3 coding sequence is TGTGCCAGCAGCTTAGACGGGGCTAGCTTTAGTAAGTTCTTC.

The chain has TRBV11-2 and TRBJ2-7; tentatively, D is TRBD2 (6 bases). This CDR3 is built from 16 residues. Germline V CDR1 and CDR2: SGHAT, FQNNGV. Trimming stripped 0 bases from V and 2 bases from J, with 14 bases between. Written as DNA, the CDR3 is TGTGCCAGCAGCTTAGAGACATGGGACTGGACCTACGAGCAGTACTTC. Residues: CASSLETWDWTYEQYF. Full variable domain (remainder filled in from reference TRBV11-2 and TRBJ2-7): EAGVAQSPRYKIIEKRQSVAFWCNPISGHATLYWYQQILGQGPKLLIQFQNNGVVDDSQLPKDRFSAERLKGVDSTLKIQPAKLEDSAVYLCASSLETWDWTYEQYFGPGTRLTVT.

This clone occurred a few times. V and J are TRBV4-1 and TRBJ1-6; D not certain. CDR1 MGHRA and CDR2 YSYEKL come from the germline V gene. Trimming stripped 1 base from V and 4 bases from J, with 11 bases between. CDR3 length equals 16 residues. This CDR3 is CASSQGSEIYNSPLHF. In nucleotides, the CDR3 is TGCGCCAGCAGCCAAGGGTCTGAAATTTATAATTCACCCCTCCACTTT.

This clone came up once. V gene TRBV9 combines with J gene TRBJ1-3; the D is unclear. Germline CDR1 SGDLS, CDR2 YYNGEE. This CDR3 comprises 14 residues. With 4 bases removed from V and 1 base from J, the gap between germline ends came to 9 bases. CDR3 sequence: CASSRTGSGNTIYF. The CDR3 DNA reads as TGTGCCAGCAGCAGGACCGGGTCTGGAAACACCATATATTTT.

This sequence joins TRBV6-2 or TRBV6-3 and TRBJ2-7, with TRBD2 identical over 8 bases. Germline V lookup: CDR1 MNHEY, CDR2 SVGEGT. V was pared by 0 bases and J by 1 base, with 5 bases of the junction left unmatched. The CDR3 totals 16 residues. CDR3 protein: CASSYSTAGVSYEQYV. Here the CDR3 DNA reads TGTGCCAGCAGTTACTCTACAGCGGGAGTTTCCTACGAGCAGTACGTC.

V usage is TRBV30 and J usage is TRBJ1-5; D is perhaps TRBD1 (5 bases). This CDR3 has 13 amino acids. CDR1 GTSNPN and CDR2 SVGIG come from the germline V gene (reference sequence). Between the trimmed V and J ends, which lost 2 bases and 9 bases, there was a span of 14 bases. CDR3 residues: CAWSSGLTRPQHF. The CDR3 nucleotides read TGTGCCTGGAGTTCAGGGTTGACACGGCCCCAGCATTTT.

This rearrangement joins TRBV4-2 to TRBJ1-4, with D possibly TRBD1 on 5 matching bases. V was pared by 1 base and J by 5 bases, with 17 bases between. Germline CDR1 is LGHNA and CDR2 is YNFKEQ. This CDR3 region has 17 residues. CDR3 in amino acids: CASSQAAAGLMNEKLFF. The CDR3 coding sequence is TGTGCCAGCAGCCAAGCCGCAGCGGGACTGATGAATGAAAAACTGTTTTTT.